The rows below give T cell receptor beta chains drawn from one sample of a study of T cell responses to AZD1222 COVID-19 vaccine. Sequencing was performed with immunoSEQ multiplex PCR; in TCRdb, only in-frame clones are kept and a portion is missing. The sample records about 180,000 clones, 94% being singletons. The specimen comprised peripheral blood, sampled 28 days after the second AZD1222 dose. These receptor sequences come from an adult who received the AZD1222 COVID-19 vaccine. The CDR3 runs from the conserved cysteine through the conserved F or W. The D gene is left open where the match is weak.

V	D	CDR3
TRBV30	-	CAWSRRRRNTEAFF
TRBV9	TRBD1	CASSAGQGANQPQHF
TRBV2	-	CASRIQGRVGYEAFF
TRBV12-5	-	CASGLGGLNTEAFF
TRBV3-1/TRBV3-2	-	CASSQTGLETQYF
TRBV19	-	CASSMGVGRDGYTF
TRBV10-1	-	CASSERDLGRNEQFF
TRBV19	-	CASSGSGGYTF
TRBV7-2	TRBD1	CASSLRGQQNEKLFF
TRBV27	TRBD1	CASSLTGGEKTQYF
TRBV27	-	CASTSLDSNYGYTF
TRBV10-3	-	CAISEGAGSNEKLFF
TRBV13	-	CASGIRNQPQHF
TRBV2	-	CASSPPQGGQPQHF
TRBV6-5	-	CATLGNTEAFF
TRBV18	-	CASSPGRATNEKLFF
TRBV10-3	-	CAISGENEQFF
TRBV10-1	-	CASSESGRPAGELFF
TRBV7-2	-	CASSLSTLSEAFF
TRBV7-6	TRBD1	CASSPNRGSYEQYF
TRBV27	TRBD1	CASSLGQGISNQPQHF
TRBV28	TRBD1	CASSSPPGQGSKNTEAFF
TRBV28	-	CASSASGILEGEAFF
TRBV7-2	-	CASSRDSSSGNTIYF
TRBV30	-	CAWSVQDTQYF
TRBV5-4	-	CASSPRDTGELFF